What follows are 17 T cell receptor beta chains derived from one specimen sequenced in a study of blood T cell repertoires in COVID-19. Using immunoSEQ multiplex PCR, the repertoire was profiled, and TCRdb retains in-frame clones only, with some absent. In the table there are hundreds of thousands of clones, 90% of which are singletons. What was sequenced was PBMCs or T cells enriched from blood (not recorded which). The source is a woman younger than 30 with acute COVID-19.

The CDR3 region has the DNA TGTGCCAGTAGTCCGGACAGGGCCTATGGCTACACCTTC. Residues: CASSPDRAYGYTF. The chain employs TRBV19 and TRBJ1-2; 8 bases fit TRBD1. Unmatched junction bases numbered 3, after V lost 5 bases and J lost 4 bases. The germline CDR1 and CDR2 sequences are LNHDA and SQIVND (reference sequence). The CDR3 sequence is 13 residues long.

For this clone: No conserved phenylalanine or tryptophan is present at the end of the CDR3, so a read error is the likely explanation. It is unclear where the CDR3 begins or ends on the DNA, so no DNA is shown, and the CDR3 is as TCRdb lists it. The V call is TRBV21-1, the J call TRBJ1-6; the D call of TRBD1 is as the table states it, not checked on the DNA. TRBV21-1 is a documented pseudogene. The CDR3 spans 12 residues, counting both ends. The CDR3 is CASSKSFGTGSR.

J is TRBJ1-2 and V is TRBV19, with D perhaps TRBD1 (5 bases). CDR3 length: 14 residues. V lost 1 base to trimming and J lost 6 bases, with 12 bases between them. CDR1 and CDR2 from the germline V gene are LNHDA and SQIVND (reference sequence). The CDR3 reads CASSIGRELHGYTF. The CDR3 region has the DNA TGTGCCAGTAGTATAGGCAGGGAACTCCATGGCTACACCTTC.

This chain uses TRBV2 with TRBJ1-4; D not resolved. The CDR3 has 12 residues. The germline V gene has CDR1 SNHLY and CDR2 FYNNEI. With 4 bases removed from V and 16 bases from J, the gap between germline ends came to 16 bases. The CDR3 DNA reads as TGTGCCAGCAGTGCCCAATTCCTCACTCGGTTTTTT. Translation: CASSAQFLTRFF.

The chain joins TRBV6-5 to TRBJ2-2; tentative D call: TRBD1 (5 bases). Germline V gene sequence: CDR1 MNHEY, CDR2 SVGAGI. CDR3 length equals 13 residues. Trimming left V 6 bases short and J 5 bases short, with 10 bases between. In nucleotides, the CDR3 is TGTGCCAGCAGGGACATCGGAACCGGGGAGCTGTTTTTT. This encodes CASRDIGTGELFF.

This rearrangement joins TRBV30 to TRBJ1-5, with D uncertain. The CDR3 sequence is 13 residues long. V was cut by 1 base and J by 5 bases, with 9 bases left in between. Per germline, CDR1 GTSNPN and CDR2 SVGIG (reference sequence). The CDR3 DNA sequence: TGTGCCTGGAGTGCGGGAAACGATCAGCCCCAGCATTTT. Translated: CAWSAGNDQPQHF.

This chain connects TRBV5-6 to TRBJ1-3, with D unresolved. The CDR3 is made up of 14 amino acids. Germline V gives CDR1 SGHDT, CDR2 YYEEEE. The V end was cut by 2 bases, the J end by 0 bases, with 6 bases between. CDR3 in amino acids: CASSFYGSGNTIYF. The DNA for the CDR3 is TGTGCCAGCAGCTTTTACGGCTCTGGAAACACCATATATTTT.

V gene TRBV2 combines with J gene TRBJ1-2; 7 bases fit TRBD1. CDR1 and CDR2 (germline): SNHLY, FYNNEI. The CDR3 runs 14 residues. V shed 5 bases and J 1 base; nucleotides not matched to a gene: 4. The CDR3: CASSLGQVNYGYTF. DNA of the CDR3: TGTGCCAGCAGTCTCGGACAGGTTAACTATGGCTACACCTTC.

This clone was seen a few times. This rearrangement joins TRBV29-1 to TRBJ2-2, with a weak D call TRBD1 (5 bases). The V end was cut by 2 bases, the J end by 7 bases, with 8 bases between. CDR1 is SQVTM and CDR2 is ANQGSEA in the germline V gene. CDR3 length equals 12 residues. CDR3 nucleotides: TGCAGCGTTGAAAGGGGCGGCGGGGAGCTGTTTTTT. It yields the protein CSVERGGGELFF.

The chain combines TRBV6-5 with TRBJ1-1; D gene unclear. This CDR3 contains 15 residues. The V gene's germline CDR1 is MNHEY and CDR2 SVGAGI. V shed 0 bases and J shed 1 base, with 9 bases lying between them. The DNA of the CDR3 is TGTGCCAGCAGTTACTCTGCAGAGGCGAACACTGAAGCTTTCTTT. Translation gives CASSYSAEANTEAFF.

The chain couples TRBV18 to TRBJ2-7; 8 positions agree with TRBD2. J was trimmed by 6 bases and V by 0 bases; bases with no gene match: 4. Germline-derived CDR1 and CDR2 are KGHSH and LQKENI. CDR3 size: 14 residues. The DNA of the CDR3 is TGTGCCAGCTCACCACCCCTAGCGGGCCCCGAGCAGTACTTC. Amino acids: CASSPPLAGPEQYF.

A few counts support this clone. The chain carries TRBV29-1 and TRBJ1-1; 8 bases are shared with TRBD1. The germline V gene has CDR1 SQVTM and CDR2 ANQGSEA. V lost 5 bases and J lost 3; bases outside the gene matches: 8. The CDR3 loop spans 14 amino acids. CDR3 in DNA: TGCAGCGTTTGCCGGGACAGGTTTCACACTGAAGCTTTCTTT. As protein: CSVCRDRFHTEAFF.

V gene TRBV9 combines with J gene TRBJ1-1; no firm D call. This CDR3 has 15 amino acids. With 3 bases removed from V and 3 bases from J, the gap between germline ends came to 15 bases. Germline assignment: CDR1 SGDLS and CDR2 YYNGEE. The CDR3 loop is CASSADGDSYTEAFF. The CDR3 DNA reads as TGTGCCAGCAGCGCAGACGGGGATTCATACACTGAAGCTTTCTTT.

The gene calls are TRBV5-6 and TRBJ2-1; 15 nucleotides match TRBD2. This CDR3 has 16 residues. V shed 2 bases and J 8 bases; nucleotides not matched to a gene: 5. The germline V gene has CDR1 SGHDT and CDR2 YYEEEE. The CDR3 protein is CASSFLGLAGGDEQFF. As DNA, the CDR3 is TGTGCCAGCAGCTTCTTGGGACTAGCGGGAGGCGATGAGCAGTTCTTC.

This clone was observed a few times. The chain joins TRBV7-9 to TRBJ1-3, with 7 nucleotides matching TRBD1. This CDR3 has 16 residues. After removal of 4 bases from V and 0 bases from J, the junction contained 6 bases not matched to a gene. Germline CDR1 and CDR2: SEHNR and FQNEAQ (reference sequence). The CDR3, as DNA: TGTGCCAGCAGCTACGGGACAGTGGTCTCTGGAAACACCATATATTTT. Translation gives CASSYGTVVSGNTIYF.

The CDR3 reads CASSTLGTGGEKLFF. CDR3 nucleotides: TGTGCCAGCAGCACACTCGGGACAGGGGGTGAAAAACTGTTTTTT. The chain couples TRBV5-6 to TRBJ1-4; 11 bases are a match to TRBD1. The CDR3 is 15 residues long. The germline CDR1 and CDR2 sequences are SGHDT and YYEEEE. V lost 4 bases, J lost 7 bases, and 6 bases stayed unmatched.

This rearrangement joins TRBV4-2 to TRBJ2-3, with 12 positions matching TRBD2. CDR3 length equals 16 residues. The ends lost 0 bases at V and 6 bases at J; junction bases unmatched: 4. CDR1 and CDR2 (germline): LGHNA, YNFKEQ. This chain's CDR3 is CASSQEGLAGSDTQYF. As DNA, the CDR3 is TGTGCCAGCAGCCAAGAGGGACTAGCGGGTTCGGATACGCAGTATTTT.